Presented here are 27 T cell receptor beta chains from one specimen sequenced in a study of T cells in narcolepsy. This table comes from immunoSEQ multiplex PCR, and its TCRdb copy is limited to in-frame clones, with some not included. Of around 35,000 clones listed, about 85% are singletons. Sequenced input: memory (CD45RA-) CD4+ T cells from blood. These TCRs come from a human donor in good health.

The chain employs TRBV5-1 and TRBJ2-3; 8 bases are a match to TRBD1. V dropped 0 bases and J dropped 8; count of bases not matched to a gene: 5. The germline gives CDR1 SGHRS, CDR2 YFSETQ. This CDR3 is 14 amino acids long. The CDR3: CASSLGQGLSTQYF. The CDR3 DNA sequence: TGCGCCAGCAGCTTGGGACAGGGGTTGAGTACGCAGTATTTT.

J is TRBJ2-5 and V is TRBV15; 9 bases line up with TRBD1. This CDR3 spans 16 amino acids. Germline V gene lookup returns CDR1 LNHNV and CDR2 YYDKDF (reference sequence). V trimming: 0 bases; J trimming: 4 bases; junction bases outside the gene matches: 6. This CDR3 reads CATSRDPTGGGETQYF. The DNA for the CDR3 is TGTGCCACCAGCAGAGATCCGACAGGGGGGGGAGAGACCCAGTACTTC.

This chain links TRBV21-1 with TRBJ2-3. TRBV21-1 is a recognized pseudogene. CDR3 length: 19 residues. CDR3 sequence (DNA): TGTGCCAGCAGCAAAGGGACGGTAGGGAAAAACCGAACCACAGATACGCAGTATTTT. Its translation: CASSKGTVGKNRTTDTQYF.

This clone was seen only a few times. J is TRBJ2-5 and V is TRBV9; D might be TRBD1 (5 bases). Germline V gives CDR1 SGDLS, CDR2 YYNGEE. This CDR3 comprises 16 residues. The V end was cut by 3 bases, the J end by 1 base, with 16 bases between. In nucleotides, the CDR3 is TGTGCCAGCAGCGCCTTGGGGCTCACAGGCCAAGAGACCCAGTACTTC. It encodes CASSALGLTGQETQYF.

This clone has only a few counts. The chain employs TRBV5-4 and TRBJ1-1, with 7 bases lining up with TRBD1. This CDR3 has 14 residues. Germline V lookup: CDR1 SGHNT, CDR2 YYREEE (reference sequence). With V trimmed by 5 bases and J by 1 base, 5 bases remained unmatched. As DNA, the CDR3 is TGTGCCAGCAGGGCAGGGGGGTCGAACACTGAAGCTTTCTTT. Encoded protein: CASRAGGSNTEAFF.

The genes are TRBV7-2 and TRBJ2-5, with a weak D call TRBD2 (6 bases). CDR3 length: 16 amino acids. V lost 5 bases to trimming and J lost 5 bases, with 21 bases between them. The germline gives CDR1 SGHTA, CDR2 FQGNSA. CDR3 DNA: TGTGCCAGCAGCCCATCTAGCGCCAACCGGGGGGAGACCCAGTACTTC. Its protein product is CASSPSSANRGETQYF.

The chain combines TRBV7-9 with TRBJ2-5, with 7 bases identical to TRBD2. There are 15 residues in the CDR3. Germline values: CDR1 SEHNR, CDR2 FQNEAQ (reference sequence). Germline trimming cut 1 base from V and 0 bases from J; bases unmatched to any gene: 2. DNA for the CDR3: TGTGCCAGCAGCTTAGTCCTAGCGGACCAAGAGACCCAGTACTTC. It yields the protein CASSLVLADQETQYF.

In DNA, the CDR3 is TGTGCCAGCAGCTTGCGGGGGCCCGATACGCAGTATTTT. This codes for CASSLRGPDTQYF. The rearrangement joins TRBV13 to TRBJ2-3, with a weak D call TRBD2 (7 bases). V was clipped by 3 bases and J by 6 bases, with 10 bases between them. There are 13 residues in the CDR3. Germline V gene sequence: CDR1 PRHDT, CDR2 FYEKMQ (reference sequence).

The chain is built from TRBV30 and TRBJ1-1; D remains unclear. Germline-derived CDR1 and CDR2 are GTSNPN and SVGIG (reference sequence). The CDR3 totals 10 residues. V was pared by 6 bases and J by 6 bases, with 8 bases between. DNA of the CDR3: TGTGCCTGTTGCCGGGCTGAAGCTTTCTTT. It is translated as CACCRAEAFF.

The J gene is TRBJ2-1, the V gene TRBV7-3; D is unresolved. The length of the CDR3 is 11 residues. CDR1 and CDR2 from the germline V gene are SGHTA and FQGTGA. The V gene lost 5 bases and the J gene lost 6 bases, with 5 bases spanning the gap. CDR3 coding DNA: TGTGCCAGCAGCCTCTCCAATGAGCAGTTCTTC. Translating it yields CASSLSNEQFF.

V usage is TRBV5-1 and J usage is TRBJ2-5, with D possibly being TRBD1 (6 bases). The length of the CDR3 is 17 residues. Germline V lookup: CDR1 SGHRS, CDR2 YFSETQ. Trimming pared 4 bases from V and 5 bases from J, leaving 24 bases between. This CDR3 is CASSLAGLGARGETQYF. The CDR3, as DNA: TGCGCCAGCAGCCTCGCCGGTCTGGGGGCTCGCGGGGAGACCCAGTACTTC. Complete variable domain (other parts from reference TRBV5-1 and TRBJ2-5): KAGVTQTPRYLIKTRGQQVTLSCSPISGHRSVSWYQQTPGQGLQFLFEYFSETQRNKGNFPGRFSGRQFSNSRSEMNVSTLELGDSALYLCASSLAGLGARGETQYFGPGTRLLVL.

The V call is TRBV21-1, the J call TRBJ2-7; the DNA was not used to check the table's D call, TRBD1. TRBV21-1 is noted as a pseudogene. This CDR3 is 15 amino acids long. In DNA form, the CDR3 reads TGTGCCAGCAGCAAGGGTGGCAGGGTGACGGACGAGCAGTACTTC. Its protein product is CASSKGGRVTDEQYF.

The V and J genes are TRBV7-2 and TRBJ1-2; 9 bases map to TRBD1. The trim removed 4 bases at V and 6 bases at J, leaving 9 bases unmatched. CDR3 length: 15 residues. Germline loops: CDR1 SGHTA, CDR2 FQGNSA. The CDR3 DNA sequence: TGTGCCAGCAGCTCCGGACAGGGGCAACTCCATGGCTACACCTTC. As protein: CASSSGQGQLHGYTF.

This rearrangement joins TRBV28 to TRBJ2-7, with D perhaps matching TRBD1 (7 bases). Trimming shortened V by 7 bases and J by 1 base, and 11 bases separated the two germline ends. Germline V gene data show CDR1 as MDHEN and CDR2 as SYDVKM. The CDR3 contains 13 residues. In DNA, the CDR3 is TGTGCCAGCATCTCAGGGGGGTCCTACGAGCAGTACTTC. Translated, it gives CASISGGSYEQYF.

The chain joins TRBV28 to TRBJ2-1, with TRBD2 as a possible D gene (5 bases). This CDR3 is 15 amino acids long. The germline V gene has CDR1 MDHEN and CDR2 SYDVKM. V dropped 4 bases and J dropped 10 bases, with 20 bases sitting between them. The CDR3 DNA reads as TGTGCCAGCAGTTCCACCGGGATTGCGGATTGGGAGCAGTTCTTC. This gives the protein CASSSTGIADWEQFF.

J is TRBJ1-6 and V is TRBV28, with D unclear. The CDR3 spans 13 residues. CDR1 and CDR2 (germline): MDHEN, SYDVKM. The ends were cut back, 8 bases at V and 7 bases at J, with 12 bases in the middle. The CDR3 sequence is CASRPYPNSPLHF. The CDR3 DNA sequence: TGTGCCAGCCGTCCCTACCCAAATTCACCCCTCCACTTT.

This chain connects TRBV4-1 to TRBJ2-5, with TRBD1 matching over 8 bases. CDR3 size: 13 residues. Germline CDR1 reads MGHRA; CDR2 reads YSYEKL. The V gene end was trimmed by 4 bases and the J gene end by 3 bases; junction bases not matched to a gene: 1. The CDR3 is CASSRQGKETQYF. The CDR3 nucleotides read TGCGCCAGCAGCCGACAGGGGAAAGAGACCCAGTACTTC.

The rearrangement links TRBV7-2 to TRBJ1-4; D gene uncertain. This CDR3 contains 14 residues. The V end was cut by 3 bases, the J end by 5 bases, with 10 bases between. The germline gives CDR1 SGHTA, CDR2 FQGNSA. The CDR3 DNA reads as TGTGCCAGCAGCTTTGGGAAAACCAATGAAAAACTGTTTTTT. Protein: CASSFGKTNEKLFF.

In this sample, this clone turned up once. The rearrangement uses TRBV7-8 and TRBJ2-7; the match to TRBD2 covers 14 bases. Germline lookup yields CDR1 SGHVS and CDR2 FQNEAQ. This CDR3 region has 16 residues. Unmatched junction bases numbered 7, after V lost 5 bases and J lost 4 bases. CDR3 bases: TGTGCCAGCAGCCCGGGACTAGCGGGAGTCGGTTACGAGCAGTACTTC. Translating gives CASSPGLAGVGYEQYF.

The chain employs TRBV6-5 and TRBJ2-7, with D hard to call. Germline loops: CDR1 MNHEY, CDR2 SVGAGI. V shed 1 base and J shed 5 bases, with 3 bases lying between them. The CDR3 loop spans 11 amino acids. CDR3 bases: TGTGCCAGCAGTTACTTCCACGAGCAGTACTTC. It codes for CASSYFHEQYF.

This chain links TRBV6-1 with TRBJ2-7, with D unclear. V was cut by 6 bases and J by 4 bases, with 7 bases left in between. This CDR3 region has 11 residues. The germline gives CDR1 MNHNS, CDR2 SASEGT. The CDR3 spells CASSRVYEQYF. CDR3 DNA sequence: TGTGCCAGCAGCAGAGTTTACGAGCAGTACTTC.

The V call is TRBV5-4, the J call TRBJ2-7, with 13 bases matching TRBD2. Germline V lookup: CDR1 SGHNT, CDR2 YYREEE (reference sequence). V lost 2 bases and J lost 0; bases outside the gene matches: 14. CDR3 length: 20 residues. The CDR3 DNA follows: TGTGCCAGCAGCTTACCCCGGACTAGCGGGGGAGCGGGCAGCTCCTACGAGCAGTACTTC. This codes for CASSLPRTSGGAGSSYEQYF.

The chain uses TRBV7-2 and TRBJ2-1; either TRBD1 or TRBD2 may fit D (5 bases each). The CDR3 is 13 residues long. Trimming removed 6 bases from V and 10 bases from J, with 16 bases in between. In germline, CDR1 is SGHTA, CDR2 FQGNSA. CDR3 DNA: TGTGCCAGCAGTTCTGGACCCGGGGCGGAGCAGTTCTTC. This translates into CASSSGPGAEQFF.

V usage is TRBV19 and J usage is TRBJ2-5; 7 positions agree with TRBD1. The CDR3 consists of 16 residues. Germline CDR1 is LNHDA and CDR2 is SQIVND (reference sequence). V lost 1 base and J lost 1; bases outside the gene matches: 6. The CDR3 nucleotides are TGTGCCAGTAGTATAGGGGGACAGCCTTCCCAAGAGACCCAGTACTTC. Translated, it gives CASSIGGQPSQETQYF.

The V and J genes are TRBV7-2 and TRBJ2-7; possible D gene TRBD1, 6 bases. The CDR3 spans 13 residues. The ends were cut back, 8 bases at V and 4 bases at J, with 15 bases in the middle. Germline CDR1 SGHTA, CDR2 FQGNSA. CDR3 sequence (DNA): TGTGCCAGCCACAGGGTTGGCGTTTACGAGCAGTACTTC. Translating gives CASHRVGVYEQYF.

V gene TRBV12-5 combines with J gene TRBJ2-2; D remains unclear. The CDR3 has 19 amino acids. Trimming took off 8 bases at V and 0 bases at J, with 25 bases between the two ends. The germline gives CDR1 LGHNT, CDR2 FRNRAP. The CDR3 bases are TGTGCTAGTCAACCCCCGGGCCAGATACAACTAACGAACACCGGGGAGCTGTTTTTT. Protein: CASQPPGQIQLTNTGELFF.

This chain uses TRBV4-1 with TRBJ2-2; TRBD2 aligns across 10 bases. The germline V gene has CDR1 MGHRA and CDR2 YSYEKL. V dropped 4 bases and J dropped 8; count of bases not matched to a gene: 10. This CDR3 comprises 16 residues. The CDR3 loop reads CASSLRASGGPGELFF. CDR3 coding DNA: TGCGCCAGCAGCCTACGGGCTAGCGGGGGACCGGGGGAGCTGTTTTTT.